The T cell receptor (beta chain) under discussion was sequenced for a study of blood T cell repertoires in COVID-19. Study at large: COVID-19 samples from acute and convalescent phases originated in the United States, Italy and Spain.

Source study methods: Amplification of reference gene primers was used by the study to estimate nucleated cell counts. Profiled with immunoSEQ multiplex PCR; TCRdb holds only in-frame clones, not every one. Clone size and the V and J calls come from that table; the DNA yielded D and trimming. The sample holds 100,000 to 150,000 clones; about 88% are singletons and the top ten take more than 0.9%. The length of the CDR3 is 14 residues. Germline values: CDR1 SGHTA, CDR2 FQGTGA. Germline trimming cut 2 bases from V and 10 bases from J; bases unmatched to any gene: 6. Material: peripheral blood. This sequence joins TRBV7-3 and TRBJ2-1, with 9 bases lining up with TRBD2. This TCR was recovered from a woman aged 80 or over with acute or convalescent COVID-19. CDR3 DNA: TGTGCCAGCAGCTTATCCGGTACTAGCGGGGAGCAGTTCTTC. Its translation is CASSLSGTSGEQFF.